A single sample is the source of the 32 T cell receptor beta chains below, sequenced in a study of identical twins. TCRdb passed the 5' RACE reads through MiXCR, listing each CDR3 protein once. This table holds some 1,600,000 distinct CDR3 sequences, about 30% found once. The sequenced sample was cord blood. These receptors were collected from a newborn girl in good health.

The CDR3 is CASSVDLAGVGNEQYF. The DNA for the CDR3 is TGTGCCAGCAGCGTAGATCTAGCGGGAGTGGGAAATGAGCAGTACTTC. The chain recombines TRBV9 with TRBJ2-7, with 10 bases aligning to TRBD2. CDR1 and CDR2 (germline): SGDLS, YYNGEE. With 0 bases clipped from V and 7 bases from J, the junction kept 10 bases outside the gene matches. The CDR3 loop spans 16 amino acids. Full variable domain (missing parts from reference TRBV9 and TRBJ2-7): DSGVTQTPKHLITATGQRVTLRCSPRSGDLSVYWYQQSLDQGLQFLIQYYNGEERAKGNILERFSAQQFPDLHSELNLSSLELGDSALYFCASSVDLAGVGNEQYFGPGTRLTVT.

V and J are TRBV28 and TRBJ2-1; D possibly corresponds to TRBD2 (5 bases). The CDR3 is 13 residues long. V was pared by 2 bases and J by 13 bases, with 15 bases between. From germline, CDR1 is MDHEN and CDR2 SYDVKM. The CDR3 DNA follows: TGTGCCAGCAGTTTAATGGGGAGAGAGACCCAGTTCTTC. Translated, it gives CASSLMGRETQFF. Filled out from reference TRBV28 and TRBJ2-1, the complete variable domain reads DVKVTQSSRYLVKRTGEKVFLECVQDMDHENMFWYRQDPGLGLRLIYFSYDVKMKEKGDIPEGYSVSREKKERFSLILESASTNQTSMYLCASSLMGRETQFFGPGTRLTVL.

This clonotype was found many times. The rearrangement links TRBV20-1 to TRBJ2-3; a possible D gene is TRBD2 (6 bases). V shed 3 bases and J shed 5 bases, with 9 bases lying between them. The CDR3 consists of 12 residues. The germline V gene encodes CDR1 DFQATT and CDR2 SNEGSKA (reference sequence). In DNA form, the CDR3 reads TGCAGTGCTAGCGGGGGTGGAGATACGCAGTATTTT. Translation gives CSASGGGDTQYF.

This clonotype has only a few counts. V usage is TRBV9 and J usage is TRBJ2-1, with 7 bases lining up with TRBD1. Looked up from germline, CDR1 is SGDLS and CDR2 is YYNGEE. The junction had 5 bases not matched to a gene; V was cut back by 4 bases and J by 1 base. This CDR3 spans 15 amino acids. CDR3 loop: CASSSTGRSYNEQFF. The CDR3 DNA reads TGTGCCAGCAGCTCGACAGGGAGATCCTACAATGAGCAGTTCTTC.

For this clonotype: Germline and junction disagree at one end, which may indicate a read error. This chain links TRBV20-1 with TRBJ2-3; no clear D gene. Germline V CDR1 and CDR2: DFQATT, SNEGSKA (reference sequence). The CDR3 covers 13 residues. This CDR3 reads CSARRDPTDTQYF. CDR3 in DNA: TGCAGCGCTAGAAGAGATCCCACAGATACGCAGTATTTT.

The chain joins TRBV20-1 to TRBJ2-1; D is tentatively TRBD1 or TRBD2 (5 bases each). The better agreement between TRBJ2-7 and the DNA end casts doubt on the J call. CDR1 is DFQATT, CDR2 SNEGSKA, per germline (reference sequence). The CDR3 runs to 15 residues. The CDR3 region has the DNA TGCAGTGCCCAGAGGGGTCTGAGCTCCTACAATGAGCAGTACTTC. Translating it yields CSAQRGLSSYNEQYF.

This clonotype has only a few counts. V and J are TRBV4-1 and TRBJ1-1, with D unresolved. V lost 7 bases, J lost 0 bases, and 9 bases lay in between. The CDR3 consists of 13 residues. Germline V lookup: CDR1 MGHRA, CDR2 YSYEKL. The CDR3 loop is CASTRVMNTEAFF. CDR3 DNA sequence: TGCGCCAGCACAAGGGTAATGAACACTGAAGCTTTCTTT.

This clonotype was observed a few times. The CDR3 spells CASRGGHTEAFF. DNA for the CDR3: TGTGCCAGCAGAGGGGGACACACTGAAGCTTTCTTT. The chain has TRBV25-1 and TRBJ1-1; weak D call: TRBD1 (6 bases). The CDR3 runs to 12 residues. Germline V gives CDR1 MGHDK, CDR2 SYGVNS. V was clipped by 6 bases and J by 3 bases, with 8 bases between them. The full variable domain, completed using reference TRBV25-1 and TRBJ1-1, is EADIYQTPRYLVIGTGKKITLECSQTMGHDKMYWYQQDPGMELHLIHYSYGVNSTEKGDLSSESTVSRIRTEHFPLTLESARPSHTSQYLCASRGGHTEAFFGQGTRLTVV.

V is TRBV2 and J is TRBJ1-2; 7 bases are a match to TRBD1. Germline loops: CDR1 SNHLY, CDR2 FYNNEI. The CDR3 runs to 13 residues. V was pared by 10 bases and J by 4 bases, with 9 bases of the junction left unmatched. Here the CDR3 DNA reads TGTGCCAACCCAAGACAGGGCGCCTATGGCTACACCTTC. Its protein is CANPRQGAYGYTF.

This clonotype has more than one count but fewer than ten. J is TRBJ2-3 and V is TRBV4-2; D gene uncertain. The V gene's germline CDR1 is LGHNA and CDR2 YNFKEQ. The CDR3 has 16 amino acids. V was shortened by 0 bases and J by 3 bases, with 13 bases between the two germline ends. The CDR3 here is CASSQDSAPPTDTQYF. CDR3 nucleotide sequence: TGTGCCAGCAGCCAAGACTCGGCACCCCCTACAGATACGCAGTATTTT.

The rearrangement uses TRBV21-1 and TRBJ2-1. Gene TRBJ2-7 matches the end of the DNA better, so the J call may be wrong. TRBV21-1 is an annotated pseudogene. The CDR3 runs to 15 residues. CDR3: CASSKMTVTYNEQYF. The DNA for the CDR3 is TGTGCCAGCAGCAAAATGACGGTCACCTACAATGAGCAGTACTTC.

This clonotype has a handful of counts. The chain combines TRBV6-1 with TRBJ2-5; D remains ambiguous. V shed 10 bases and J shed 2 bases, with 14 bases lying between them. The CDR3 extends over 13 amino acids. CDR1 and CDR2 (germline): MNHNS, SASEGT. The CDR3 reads CAILRTPQETQYF. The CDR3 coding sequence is TGTGCCATATTGAGGACCCCTCAAGAGACCCAGTACTTC.

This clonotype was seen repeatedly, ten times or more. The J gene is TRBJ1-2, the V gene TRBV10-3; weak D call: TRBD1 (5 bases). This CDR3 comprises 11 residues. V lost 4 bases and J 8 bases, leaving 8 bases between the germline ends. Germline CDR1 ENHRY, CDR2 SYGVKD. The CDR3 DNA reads TGTGCCATCAGTGGGGGGGGAGGCTACACCTTC. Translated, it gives CAISGGGGYTF.

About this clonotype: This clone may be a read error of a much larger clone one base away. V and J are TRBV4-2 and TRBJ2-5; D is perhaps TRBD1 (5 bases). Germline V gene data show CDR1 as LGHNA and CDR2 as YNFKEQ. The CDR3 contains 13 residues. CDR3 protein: CACSPDNQETQYF. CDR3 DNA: TGTGCCTGCAGCCCGGACAACCAAGAGACCCAGTACTTC.

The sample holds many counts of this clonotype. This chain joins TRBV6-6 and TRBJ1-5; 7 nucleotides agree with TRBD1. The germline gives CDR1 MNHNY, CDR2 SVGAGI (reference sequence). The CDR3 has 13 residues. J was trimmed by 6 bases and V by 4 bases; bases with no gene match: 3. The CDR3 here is CASSLQGSQPQHF. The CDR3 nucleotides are TGTGCCAGCAGTTTACAGGGGAGTCAGCCCCAGCATTTT.

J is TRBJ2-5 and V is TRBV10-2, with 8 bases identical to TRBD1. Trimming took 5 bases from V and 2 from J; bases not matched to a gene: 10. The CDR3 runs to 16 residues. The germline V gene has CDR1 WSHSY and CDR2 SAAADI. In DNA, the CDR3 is TGCGCCAGCAGTACGGGGGACAGGTTTCTACAAGAGACCCAGTACTTC. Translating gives CASSTGDRFLQETQYF.

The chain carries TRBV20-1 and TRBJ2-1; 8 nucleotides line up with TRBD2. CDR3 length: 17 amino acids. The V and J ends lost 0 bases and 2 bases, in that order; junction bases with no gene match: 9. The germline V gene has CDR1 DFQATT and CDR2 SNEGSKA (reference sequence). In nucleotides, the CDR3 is TGCAGTGCTAGAGATCGGGGGAACGGGAGGGCCTACAATGAGCAGTTCTTC. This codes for CSARDRGNGRAYNEQFF.

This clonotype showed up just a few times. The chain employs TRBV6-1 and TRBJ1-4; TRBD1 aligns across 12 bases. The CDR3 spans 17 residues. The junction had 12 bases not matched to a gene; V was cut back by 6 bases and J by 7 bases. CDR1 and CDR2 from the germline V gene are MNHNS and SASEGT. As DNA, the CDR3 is TGTGCCAGCAGGATCAAGAAAACGGGACAGGGGGCTGAAAAACTGTTTTTT. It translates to CASRIKKTGQGAEKLFF.

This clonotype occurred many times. As DNA, the CDR3 is TGTGCCAGGGGTCAAGAGACCCAGTACTTC. Amino acid sequence: CARGQETQYF. This chain uses TRBV2 with TRBJ2-5; D not resolved. The CDR3 loop spans 10 amino acids. Trimming removed 9 bases at V and 2 bases at J, with 4 bases between. The germline V gene encodes CDR1 SNHLY and CDR2 FYNNEI.

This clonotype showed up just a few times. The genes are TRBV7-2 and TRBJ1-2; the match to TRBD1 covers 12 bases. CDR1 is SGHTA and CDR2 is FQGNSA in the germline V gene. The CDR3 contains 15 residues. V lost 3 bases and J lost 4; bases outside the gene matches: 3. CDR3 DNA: TGTGCCAGCAGCTTCGGGACAGGGGGCGGCTATGGCTACACCTTC. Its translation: CASSFGTGGGYGYTF.

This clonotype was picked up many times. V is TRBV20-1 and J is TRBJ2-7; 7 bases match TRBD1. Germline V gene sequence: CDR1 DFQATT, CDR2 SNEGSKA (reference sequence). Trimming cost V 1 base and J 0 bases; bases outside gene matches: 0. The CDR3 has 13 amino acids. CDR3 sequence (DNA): TGCAGTGCTAGAGCAGGGGGCTCCTACGAGCAGTACTTC. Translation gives CSARAGGSYEQYF.

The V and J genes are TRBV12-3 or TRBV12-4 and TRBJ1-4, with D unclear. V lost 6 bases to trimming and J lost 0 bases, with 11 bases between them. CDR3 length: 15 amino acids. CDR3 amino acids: CASSPSQPTNEKLFF. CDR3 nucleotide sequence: TGTGCCAGCAGCCCTTCACAGCCAACTAATGAAAAACTGTTTTTT.

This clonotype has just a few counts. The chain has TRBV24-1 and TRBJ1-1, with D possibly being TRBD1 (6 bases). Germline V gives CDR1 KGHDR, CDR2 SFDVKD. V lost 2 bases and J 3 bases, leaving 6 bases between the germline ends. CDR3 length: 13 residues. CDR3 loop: CATSDSGDTEAFF. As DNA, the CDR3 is TGTGCCACCAGTGATTCAGGGGACACTGAAGCTTTCTTT.

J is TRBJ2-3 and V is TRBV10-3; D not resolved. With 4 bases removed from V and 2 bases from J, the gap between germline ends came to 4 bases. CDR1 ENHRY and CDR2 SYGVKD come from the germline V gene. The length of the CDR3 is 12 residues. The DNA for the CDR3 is TGTGCCATCAGTGCCGACACAGATACGCAGTATTTT. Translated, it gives CAISADTDTQYF.

CDR3 sequence reads: CASSFGTADVQYF. CDR3 nucleotide sequence: TGTGCCAGCAGTTTCGGGACAGCAGATGTGCAGTATTTT. The V and J genes are TRBV12-3 or TRBV12-4 and TRBJ2-3, with TRBD1 matching 7 bases. J gave up 11 bases and V 3 bases, and 8 bases lay outside the gene matches. CDR3 length: 13 amino acids.

In DNA form, the CDR3 reads TGTGCCAGCAGCCAAGGTCGGGCAGCAATTAATCAGCCCCAGCATTTT. Residues: CASSQGRAAINQPQHF. The chain carries TRBV4-2 and TRBJ1-5; D not resolved. V was trimmed by 1 base and J by 4 bases, leaving 14 bases between them. Germline V CDR1 and CDR2: LGHNA, YNFKEQ. The CDR3 has 16 amino acids.

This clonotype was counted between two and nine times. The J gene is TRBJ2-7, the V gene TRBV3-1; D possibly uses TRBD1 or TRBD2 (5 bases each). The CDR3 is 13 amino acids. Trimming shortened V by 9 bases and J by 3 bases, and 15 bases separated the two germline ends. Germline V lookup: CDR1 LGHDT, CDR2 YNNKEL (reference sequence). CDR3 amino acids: CASARDLYYEQYF. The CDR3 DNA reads TGTGCCAGTGCCCGGGACCTCTACTACGAGCAGTACTTC.

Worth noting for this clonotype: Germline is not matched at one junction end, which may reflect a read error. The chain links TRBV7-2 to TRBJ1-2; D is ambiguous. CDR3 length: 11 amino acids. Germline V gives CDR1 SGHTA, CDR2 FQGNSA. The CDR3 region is CGSSFEDGYTF. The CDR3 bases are TGTGGCAGCAGCTTTGAGGATGGCTACACCTTC. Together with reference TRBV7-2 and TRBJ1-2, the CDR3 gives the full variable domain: GAGVSQSPSNKVTEKGKDVELRCDPISGHTALYWYRQSLGQGLEFLIYFQGNSAPDKSGLPSDRFSAERTGGSVSTLTIQRTQQEDSAVYLCGSSFEDGYTFGSGTRLTVV.

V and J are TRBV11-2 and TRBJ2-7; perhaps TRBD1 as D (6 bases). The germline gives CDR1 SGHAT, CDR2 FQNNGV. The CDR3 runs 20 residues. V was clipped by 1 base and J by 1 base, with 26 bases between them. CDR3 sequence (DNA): TGTGCCAGCAGCTTAGCTCTCGGGACAACGGGCAAGGGGCAATCCTACGAGCAGTACTTC. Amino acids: CASSLALGTTGKGQSYEQYF.

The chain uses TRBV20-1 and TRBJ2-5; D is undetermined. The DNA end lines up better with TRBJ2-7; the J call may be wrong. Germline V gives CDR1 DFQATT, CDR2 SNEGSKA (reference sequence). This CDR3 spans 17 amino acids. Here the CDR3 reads CSARENSYGGRIYEQYF. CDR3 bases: TGCAGTGCTAGAGAAAACAGTTATGGTGGTAGAATCTACGAGCAGTACTTC.

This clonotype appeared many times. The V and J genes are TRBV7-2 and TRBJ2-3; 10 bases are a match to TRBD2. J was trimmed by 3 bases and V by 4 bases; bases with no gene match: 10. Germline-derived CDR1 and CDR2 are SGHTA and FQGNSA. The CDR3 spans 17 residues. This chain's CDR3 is CASSYPILAGRTDTQYF. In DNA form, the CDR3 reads TGTGCCAGCAGCTATCCCATACTAGCGGGAAGGACAGATACGCAGTATTTT.

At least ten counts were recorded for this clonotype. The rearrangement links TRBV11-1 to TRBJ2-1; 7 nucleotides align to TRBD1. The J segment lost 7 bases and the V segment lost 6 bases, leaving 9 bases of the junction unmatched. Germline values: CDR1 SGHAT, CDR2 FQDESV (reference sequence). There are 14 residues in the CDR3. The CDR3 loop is CASRNRQGGNEQFF. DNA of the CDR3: TGTGCCAGCAGAAATCGACAGGGCGGGAATGAGCAGTTCTTC.